This T cell receptor (beta chain) is from a study of blood T cell repertoires in COVID-19. For the study at large: Whether acute or convalescent, the COVID-19 samples came from the United States, Italy and Spain. T cells, B-cell-depleted T cells, or PBMCs supplied cDNA or gDNA.

This CDR3 region has 14 residues. V lost 1 base to trimming and J lost 4 bases; unmatched junction nucleotides: 3. CDR1 and CDR2 (germline): SEHNR, FQNEAQ (reference sequence). This clone is a singleton in its sample. Original data processing: Reference gene primers were amplified, and this amplification served to estimate nucleated cell counts. Profiled with immunoSEQ multiplex PCR; TCRdb holds only in-frame clones, not every one. D and trimming were read from the DNA, whereas the V and J calls and clone size are those reported in that table. The sample includes approximately 270,000 clones, roughly 85% of them seen just once.

The source of this sequence is a man younger than 35 with active or convalescent COVID-19. Sequencing was done on a sample of peripheral blood. The chain uses TRBV7-9 and TRBJ2-5; 7 bases line up with TRBD1. The CDR3 here is CASSLEGAGETQYF. DNA of the CDR3: TGTGCCAGCAGCTTAGAGGGGGCAGGAGAGACCCAGTACTTC.